The following is a T cell receptor (beta chain) sequence with its context. Thawed PBMCs were FACS-sorted into unstimulated CD4+CD25+CD127- regulatory T cells, CD4+CD25- non-regulatory cells, CD4 and CD8 cells. The sample originates from a study of Tregs in tolerant kidney transplant recipients. CDR3 length: 17 amino acids. The V and J ends lost 2 bases and 2 bases, in that order; junction bases with no gene match: 11. In germline, CDR1 is SEHNR, CDR2 FQNEAQ (reference sequence). Repertoires were generated with immunoSEQ multiplex PCR, while TCRdb's copy carries only in-frame clones and drops some. The table has around 43,000 clones, about 89% seen once; the top ten hold 0.7%.

This chain uses TRBV7-9 with TRBJ1-1; TRBD1 matches at 7 bases. The receptor was isolated from a human donor in good health. Sequenced material: Tregs from blood. The CDR3 loop is CASSLRVRGKSNTEAFF. In DNA form, the CDR3 reads TGTGCCAGCAGCTTAAGGGTCAGGGGGAAGTCTAACACTGAAGCTTTCTTT. Full variable domain (outside the CDR3, taken from reference TRBV7-9 and TRBJ1-1): DTGVSQNPRHKITKRGQNVTFRCDPISEHNRLYWYRQTLGQGPEFLTYFQNEAQLEKSRLLSDRFSAERPKGSFSTLEIQRTEQGDSAMYLCASSLRVRGKSNTEAFFGQGTRLTVV.